This TCR beta chain was recovered during a study of cytomegalovirus exposure and HLA in healthy donors (dated by TCRdb to about 2017). Some background on the complete study: In an earlier analysis of fewer than 750 of the donors, 276 Gb of sequence data and 120 million or so unique TCR beta sequences from about 190 million T cells were reported. Approximately 330 gigabases of sequencing data and tens of millions of unique TCR sequences made up an early release that covered under 750 HLA-typed donors. Of the 300 to 500 genotyped donors, more than 75% were placed in the genetic ancestry cluster associated with self-reported Caucasian donors. The study aimed to test whether cataloging public T cell receptors could reveal signatures of past pathogen exposure. The study used immunosequencing to profile the T cell repertoires of several hundred subjects and linked those repertoires to cytomegalovirus serostatus. In addition to the first cohort of 650 to 800 subjects, a separate validation cohort of 120 different subjects was used. To predict cytomegalovirus infection status, the study combined high-throughput TCR immunosequencing, statistical association of individual TCRs with disease status, and machine learning. In a later analysis, previously published TCR beta repertoires from several hundred donors were re-analyzed and high-resolution HLA genotyping was added so that TCR occurrence patterns could be studied. Rather than using new phenotypic data, the later analysis identified candidate immune exposures from TCR beta sequences and from how often those sequences occurred across donors. An earlier analysis of roughly 580 of the donors used high-throughput TCR beta sequencing to judge whether each TCR beta V gene segment behaved as functional or pseudogenic. Donor age, sex, ethnicity and CMV serostatus were collected together with the repertoire data. In a later genetic analysis, genome-wide SNP genotypes for about three fifths of the 666 donors were used, and that subset was treated as a discovery cohort. All discovery cohort repertoires had been generated using a single sequencing platform. Both class I and class II loci were covered by HLA typing, at four-digit resolution. Typing coverage differed by locus: A, B, C, DRB1 and DQB1 were typed in about 629-640 donors, DQA1 in 500 to 550, DPA1 in 606, and DPB1 in just under 480. Because of strong linkage in the cohort, five DR-DQ haplotypes were treated as single units for association and clustering. Among some 410 genotyped donors of the cohort, an average of about 240,000 unique TCR beta nucleotide sequences was sequenced per donor, of which 15% to 20% were non-productive.

In total, approximately 690 healthy bone marrow donors made up the cohort. At the time of sampling, every cohort member was nominally healthy, though immune exposures that went unrecorded were likely present. The donor was CMV seropositive and belonged to the group of 250 to 300 seropositive cohort members. A peripheral blood sample was collected from each donor, and TCR beta sequencing was performed on peripheral blood mononuclear cells. Genomic DNA was extracted from the blood cell samples with the Qiagen DNeasy Blood Extraction Kit. Comment on this clone: The antigen it binds to is not known. No much larger clone is present one base from it, and per-base qualities are unavailable.

CDR1 and CDR2, per the germline V gene, are SGHTA and FQGNSA. The CDR3 starts with the cysteine, ends with the phenylalanine, and has 13 residues. This entry keeps only the CDR3 DNA: 39 bases, framed from base 1. V is pared back by 3 bases and J by 6 bases, with 10 bases lying between the germline termini. Library creation used the immunoSEQ multiplex PCR assay. A mixture of 60 forward primers for TCR Vbeta segments and 13 reverse primers for TCR Jbeta segments was used in the multiplex PCR. A multiplex PCR assay on genomic DNA amplified the CDR3 region of rearranged TCR beta genes. On the Illumina HiSeq System, the amplified TCR beta libraries were sequenced as 87-base-pair reads. Under the source paper's analysis protocol: A later analysis counted approximately 76 million unique TCR beta chains across the 666 repertoires, and some 12 million of these chains were shared by at least two donors. Raw reads were error-corrected and collapsed into unique sequences by a nearest-neighbor algorithm in which closely related sequences were merged to remove PCR and sequencing errors. To assign V, D and J gene segments, CDR3 sequences were aligned to IMGT reference sequences. For a sequence to be retained, at least a six-nucleotide match to both a V gene segment and a J gene segment was required. A rearrangement counted as productive if the CDR3 had no stop codons and remained in frame with V and J, and every other rearrangement counted as non-productive. CDR3 was defined according to IMGT convention as the region running from the second conserved V-encoded cysteine to the conserved J-encoded phenylalanine. The earlier analysis of 587 of the donors excluded sequences that lacked an unambiguous match to a single V gene segment. An earlier analysis of fewer than 750 of the donors called V segments functional above 56.7% productive rearrangements and segregating when the between-donor standard deviation exceeded 5%. A statistical classification framework was developed to diagnose cytomegalovirus status using the catalog of TCR beta chain sequences. V and J gene assignment, in a later analysis, came from comparing TCR nucleotide sequences with IMGT/GENE-DB human TR gene sequences. The TCRdist pipeline was used in a later analysis to assign CDR3 sequences and most-parsimonious VDJ recombination scenarios. In a later analysis, each TCR beta chain was defined by its CDR3 amino acid sequence together with its V-gene family, and reads lacking a unique V-gene family were excluded. In a later analysis, fewer than 650 highly shared, low-generation-probability nucleotide sequences were removed to address suspected cross-contamination and a sequencing artifact. In a later analysis, a clonal expansion index was calculated for each public chain from normalized within-repertoire ranks of inferred template counts. In a later analysis, generation probabilities were computed with a VDJ recombination model fitted to out-of-frame rearrangements, and the resulting probabilities were checked against IGoR. A later analysis scored TCR-TCR, TCR-HLA and TCR-CMV co-occurrence with hypergeometric tests, applying a repertoire-size bias correction to TCR pairs. False discovery rates were estimated in a later analysis by permuting HLA or CMV assignments 20 times. In a later analysis, co-occurring TCRs were grouped using DBSCAN, and TCRdist sequence similarity was added for clustering within HLA-allele-positive subsets. Repertoires with fewer than 30,000 or more than 120,000 public chains were left out of co-occurrence clustering, as were four to six repertoires with anomalous nucleotide sharing. What TCRdb holds here is the immuneACCESS table cut down to in-frame rearrangements. Part of the clones is not present; checked against another copy, under half of the missing clones reflect an unresolved V gene, and the others are unexplained. Clone size and the V and J calls come from that table; the DNA yielded D and trimming. In all, the sample holds some 150,000 clones, and over 65% of those were seen once. Of the sample, about 3% is held by the ten largest clones.

Study-wide conclusions, independent of this receptor: While some public TCRs were present in many individuals, most TCR sequences turned up only very rarely across donors. In both the original and validation cohorts, the classifier was reported to diagnose cytomegalovirus status with high specificity and sensitivity. According to a later analysis, TCR association rates differed among HLA loci, with DRB1 alleles showing the most associated TCRs and HLA-C alleles showing the fewest. A later analysis found that most CMV-associated TCR beta chains appeared HLA-restricted, with HLA associations seemingly driven largely by CMV exposure. In a later genetic analysis, fewer N-insertions in productive TCRs were reported among donors in an Asian-associated ancestry cluster than the approximately 670-donor mean. Correlated functional status among segregating V segments might be attributable to linkage disequilibrium, but an unknown experimental factor could not be ruled out. A cluster of highly shared sequence variants was judged likely to be a technical artifact of the sequencing pipeline. In a later analysis, some 17,000 TCR beta sequences were associated with specific HLA alleles at a false discovery rate of 0.05. Some IMGT-functional V segments, including TRBV6-2 and TRBV6-3, could not be told apart with the 87-base-pair reads, so those segments were excluded. According to the authors, the approach could potentially be generalized to other disease states and immunological phenotypes. Sequencing depth was assumed to be roughly uniform across donors in the presence/absence analyses, though that assumption may not hold. Because counts were too low, 15 to 20 rarely observed V segments, including chromosome 9 orphons, were excluded from the earlier analysis of 500 to 700 of the donors. Several of the top co-occurrence clusters appeared to be linked to parvovirus B19, influenza, CMV and Epstein-Barr virus, according to a later analysis. CMV serostatus was the only immune exposure information available for the cohort. A further reported finding was that TCR beta sequences accurately predicted the HLA-A and HLA-B alleles for most subjects in the first cohort. The study listed 150 to 200 TCR beta chains as associated with cytomegalovirus. Only TCR beta chains were sequenced in this cohort, and the absence of alpha or paired-chain data limited detectable features. A few of the identified cytomegalovirus-associated TCR beta chains were confirmed in vitro to be specific for cytomegalovirus antigens. A later analysis found that HLA-associated TCR beta chains were more clonally expanded and had lower generation probabilities than equally common non-associated chains. When HLA alleles, especially DR and DQ, strongly co-occurred, TCR associations were difficult to assign to individual alleles. Because HLA typing was missing for some donors at each locus, association tests included only the typed subset. V-gene and J-gene trimming of TCR beta chains was associated with a missense DCLRE1C variant in a later genetic analysis, and the association was replicated in an independent cohort. An earlier analysis of around 600 of the donors showed that most TCR beta V segments appeared in productive rearrangements either about 87% or about 30% of the time, which broadly matched IMGT annotations.

Sequencing was carried out using PBMCs. Rearrangement joined TRBV7-2 to TRBJ2-3; the D gene remains uncertain. The source is a man aged 35-49 years in good health and CMV-seropositive. The DNA sequence reads TGTGCCAGCAGCTTTTATCGGTTGGATACGCAGTATTTT. This is translated as CASSFYRLDTQYF.